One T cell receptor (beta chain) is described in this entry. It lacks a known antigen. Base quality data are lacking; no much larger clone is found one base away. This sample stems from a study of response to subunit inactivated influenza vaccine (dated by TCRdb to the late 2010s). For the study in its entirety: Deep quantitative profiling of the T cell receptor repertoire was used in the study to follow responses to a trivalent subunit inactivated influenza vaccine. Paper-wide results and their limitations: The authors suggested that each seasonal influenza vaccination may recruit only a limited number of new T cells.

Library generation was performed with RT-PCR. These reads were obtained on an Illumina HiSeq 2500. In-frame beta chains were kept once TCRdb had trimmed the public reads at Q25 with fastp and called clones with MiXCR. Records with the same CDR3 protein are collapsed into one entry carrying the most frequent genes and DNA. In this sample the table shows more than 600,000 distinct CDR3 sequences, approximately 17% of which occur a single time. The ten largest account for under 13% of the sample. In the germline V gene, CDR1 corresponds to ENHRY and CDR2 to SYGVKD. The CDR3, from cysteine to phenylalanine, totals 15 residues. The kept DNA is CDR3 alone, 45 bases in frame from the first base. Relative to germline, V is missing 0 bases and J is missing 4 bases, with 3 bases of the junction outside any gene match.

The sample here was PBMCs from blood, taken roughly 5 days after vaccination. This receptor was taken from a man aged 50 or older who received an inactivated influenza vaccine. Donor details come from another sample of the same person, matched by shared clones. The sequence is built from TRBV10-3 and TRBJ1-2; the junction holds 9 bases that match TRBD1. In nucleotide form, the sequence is TGTGCCATCAGTGAGTCAACAGGGGGCTTCTATGGCTACACCTTC. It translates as CAISESTGGFYGYTF.